These 26 T cell receptor beta chains share one sample of origin, sequenced in a study of blood T cells in healthy people across ages. A second roughly 6 to 11 cycle PCR used barcoded and J-beta primers. TCRdb used MiXCR to reprocess the 5' RACE reads, holding one entry per CDR3 protein. The table includes more than 800,000 distinct CDR3 sequences, around 30% detected once. Sample: blood. The receptors here all came from a woman older than 75 in good health.

This clonotype was found many times. The chain uses TRBV6-2 or TRBV6-3 and TRBJ2-3, with TRBD2 matching over 11 bases. Trimming took 5 bases from V and 2 from J; bases not matched to a gene: 9. This CDR3 is 17 amino acids long. The germline V gene encodes CDR1 MNHEY and CDR2 SVGEGT. The CDR3 DNA sequence: TGTGCCAGCAGTACCGGACTAGCGGGCGGTCTCACAGATACGCAGTATTTT. This sequence encodes CASSTGLAGGLTDTQYF.

This clonotype was detected only a few times. The V call is TRBV2, the J call TRBJ1-2; 7 nucleotides align to TRBD1. The CDR3 covers 12 residues. CDR1 and CDR2 from the germline V gene are SNHLY and FYNNEI. Germline trimming cut 7 bases from V and 4 bases from J; bases unmatched to any gene: 3. CDR3 sequence (DNA): TGTGCCAGCACGACAGGGCCCTATGGCTACACCTTC. Translating gives CASTTGPYGYTF.

With regard to this clonotype: A much larger clone lies one base from this, so it may be a read error. The chain uses TRBV11-3 and TRBJ1-2, with a weak D call TRBD1 (5 bases). There are 14 residues in the CDR3. Germline values: CDR1 SGHNT, CDR2 YENEEA. The CDR3 here is CASSTQGRPYGHTF. In DNA, the CDR3 is TGTGCCAGCAGCACCCAGGGTAGGCCCTATGGCCACACCTTC.

In its sample, this clonotype was seen a few times. The chain links TRBV14 to TRBJ1-2; perhaps TRBD1 as D (5 bases). CDR3 length equals 12 residues. V was clipped by 6 bases and J by 7 bases, with 12 bases between them. Germline V gives CDR1 SGHDN, CDR2 FVKESK. The chain's CDR3 is CASSQGIAGYTF. The CDR3 coding sequence is TGTGCCAGCAGTCAGGGAATAGCTGGCTACACCTTC.

To note about this clonotype: Since a much larger clone is just one base distant, this may be a read error. V gene TRBV10-3 combines with J gene TRBJ1-5; perhaps TRBD1 as D (5 bases). CDR3 size: 12 residues. CDR1 and CDR2 from the germline V gene are ENHRY and SYGVKD. The CDR3, as DNA: TGTGTCATCAGTGCAGGGAACCAGCCCCAGCATTTT. Protein: CVISAGNQPQHF.

The rearrangement uses TRBV4-1 and TRBJ1-5, with TRBD1 matching over 9 bases. The germline V gene has CDR1 MGHRA and CDR2 YSYEKL. The CDR3 has 17 residues. The trim removed 0 bases at V and 3 bases at J, leaving 6 bases unmatched. The CDR3 DNA follows: TGCGCCAGCAGCCAAGAGTGGGGACAGGGACTCAATCAGCCCCAGCATTTT. As protein: CASSQEWGQGLNQPQHF.

Regarding this clonotype: A single base separates this from a much larger clone, so it may be a read error. The chain combines TRBV20-1 with TRBJ2-7, with a weak D call TRBD1 (5 bases). V shed 0 bases and J shed 7 bases, with 22 bases lying between them. There are 16 residues in the CDR3. Germline V gene data show CDR1 as DFQATT and CDR2 as SNEGSKA (reference sequence). The CDR3: CSARDRQNAAYNEQYF. The CDR3 nucleotides are TGCAGTGCTAGAGACCGACAGAACGCCGCATACAATGAGCAGTACTTC.

This clonotype was found a few times. V usage is TRBV18 and J usage is TRBJ1-6; 7 nucleotides line up with TRBD1. There are 15 residues in the CDR3. The germline V gene encodes CDR1 KGHSH and CDR2 LQKENI. V lost 3 bases, J lost 5 bases, and 4 bases stayed unmatched. Here the CDR3 DNA reads TGTGCCAGCTCACCGGGACAGTTGAATAATTCACCCCTCCACTTT. It codes for CASSPGQLNNSPLHF.

This clonotype has just a few counts. The chain links TRBV18 to TRBJ1-1; the D is unclear. Per germline, CDR1 KGHSH and CDR2 LQKENI. The CDR3 extends over 14 amino acids. V was shortened by 0 bases and J by 3 bases, with 8 bases between the two germline ends. The CDR3 DNA reads as TGTGCCAGCTCACCACCGGCCGGGGACACTGAAGCTTTCTTT. It translates to CASSPPAGDTEAFF.

This clonotype was counted at least ten times. The chain employs TRBV27 and TRBJ1-2, with D possibly TRBD1 on 6 matching bases. V was cut by 2 bases and J by 4 bases, with 11 bases left in between. Germline assignment: CDR1 MNHEY and CDR2 SMNVEV (reference sequence). The CDR3 totals 14 residues. The CDR3 region has the DNA TGTGCCAGCAGTTTAATGGGCAGGGGCTATGGCTACACCTTC. This encodes CASSLMGRGYGYTF.

This clonotype has only a few counts. A read error may explain this, as a much larger clone is one base away. V usage is TRBV20-1 and J usage is TRBJ2-5, with D possibly matching TRBD2 (7 bases). The germline V gene has CDR1 DFQATT and CDR2 SNEGSKA (reference sequence). The CDR3 has 12 amino acids. Trimming removed 3 bases from V and 5 bases from J, with 10 bases in between. CDR3 residues: CSARGRGETQYF. The CDR3 nucleotides are TGCAGTGCTAGGGGGAGGGGGGAGACCCAGTACTTC.

This clonotype was picked up a small number of times. V and J are TRBV9 and TRBJ2-1, with D unclear. The CDR3 has 13 amino acids. CDR1 SGDLS and CDR2 YYNGEE come from the germline V gene. Trimming took off 2 bases at V and 6 bases at J, with 9 bases between the two ends. CDR3 DNA sequence: TGTGCCAGCAGCGTGGGTCCCATCAATGAGCAGTTCTTC. It yields the protein CASSVGPINEQFF.

Notes on this clonotype: The germline gene is not matched at one end of the junction; a read error may be the cause. The V call is TRBV6-5, the J call TRBJ1-4; possible D gene TRBD1, 5 bases. Germline V gene data show CDR1 as MNHEY and CDR2 as SVGAGI. The CDR3 spans 19 residues. CDR3 sequence: CAGSYSTGRGAITNEKLFF. The CDR3 DNA is TGTGCCGGCAGTTACTCGACTGGTCGAGGGGCGATAACTAATGAAAAACTGTTTTTT.

This clonotype was seen once. One junction end disagrees with the germline gene, perhaps due to a read error. The genes are TRBV29-1 and TRBJ1-5; 8 bases align to TRBD1. The CDR3 contains 16 residues. Germline V CDR1 and CDR2: SQVTM, ANQGSEA. The CDR3 sequence is CSGRVTGANSDQPQHF. The CDR3 DNA is TGCAGCGGGCGCGTGACAGGGGCGAATAGCGATCAGCCCCAGCATTTT.

As to this clonotype: Being one base from a much bigger clone, this may be a read error. The CDR3 DNA reads TGTGCCAGCAGAGGGATAGGTGCCTCTTACAATGAGCAGTTCTTC. Protein: CASRGIGASYNEQFF. The V call is TRBV6-2 or TRBV6-3, the J call TRBJ2-1; no clear D gene. V dropped 6 bases and J dropped 4 bases, with 16 bases sitting between them. Germline loops: CDR1 MNHEY, CDR2 SVGEGT. There are 15 residues in the CDR3.

There are many counts of this clonotype. This rearrangement joins TRBV5-1 to TRBJ2-2, with 7 nucleotides matching TRBD2. The V segment lost 2 bases and the J segment 2 bases; nucleotides outside the gene matches: 3. This CDR3 is built from 15 residues. The germline V gene has CDR1 SGHRS and CDR2 YFSETQ. For the CDR3, the DNA is TGCGCCAGCAGCTTAGGACTAGTCAACACCGGGGAGCTGTTTTTT. Translated, it gives CASSLGLVNTGELFF.

This clonotype was seen ten or more times. The V call is TRBV7-9, the J call TRBJ1-2; D ambiguous. The CDR3 loop spans 11 amino acids. The V end lost 5 bases, the J end lost 7 bases, and 8 bases lay between the germline ends. CDR1 is SEHNR and CDR2 is FQNEAQ in the germline V gene (reference sequence). The CDR3 region has the DNA TGTGCCAGCAGCACCAAGGGTGGCTACACCTTC. This translates into CASSTKGGYTF.

This clonotype was counted many times. The chain carries TRBV28 and TRBJ2-5, with 7 bases fitting TRBD2. From germline, CDR1 is MDHEN and CDR2 SYDVKM. The CDR3 contains 19 residues. Trimming removed 3 bases from V and 5 bases from J; junction bases left unmatched: 21. The CDR3 reads CASSLGLSNFGGKLETQYF. CDR3 in DNA: TGTGCCAGCAGTTTGGGGCTCTCCAACTTCGGGGGGAAGCTGGAGACCCAGTACTTC. Based on the CDR3 plus reference TRBV28 and TRBJ2-5, the full variable domain is DVKVTQSSRYLVKRTGEKVFLECVQDMDHENMFWYRQDPGLGLRLIYFSYDVKMKEKGDIPEGYSVSREKKERFSLILESASTNQTSMYLCASSLGLSNFGGKLETQYFGPGTRLLVL.

This clonotype was counted a few times. The chain recombines TRBV6-2 or TRBV6-3 with TRBJ2-5, with no clear D. V was trimmed by 2 bases and J by 7 bases, leaving 23 bases between them. CDR1 is MNHEY, CDR2 SVGEGT, per germline. The CDR3 has 17 residues. The CDR3 is CASSYPYPLGQDGTQYF. The CDR3 DNA follows: TGTGCCAGCAGTTACCCTTACCCCCTAGGGCAAGATGGGACCCAGTACTTC.

About this clonotype itself: This may arise from a read error, as a much more abundant clone is one base away. The rearrangement links TRBV10-3 to TRBJ2-7; TRBD2 agrees at 15 bases. CDR3 length equals 16 residues. The J segment lost 7 bases and the V segment lost 6 bases, leaving 10 bases of the junction unmatched. Germline V gives CDR1 ENHRY, CDR2 SYGVKD. As DNA, the CDR3 is TGTGCCATCAGCGGGACTAGCGGGGGGTCCTACAATGAGCAGTACTTC. It yields the protein CAISGTSGGSYNEQYF.

This chain uses TRBV4-3 with TRBJ2-2; TRBD2 agrees at 8 bases. The CDR3 is 17 amino acids. Germline V CDR1 and CDR2: LGHNA, YSLEER. Germline trimming cut 1 base from V and 6 bases from J; bases unmatched to any gene: 10. The CDR3 DNA sequence: TGCGCCAGCAGCCAAGTTCCTCCGGGACTAGGCGCCGGGGAGCTGTTTTTT. This codes for CASSQVPPGLGAGELFF.

This clonotype was seen at least ten times. The chain is built from TRBV9 and TRBJ2-5; a weak D match, TRBD1 (6 bases). The CDR3 length is 13 residues. V shed 4 bases and J shed 10 bases, with 17 bases lying between them. Germline loops: CDR1 SGDLS, CDR2 YYNGEE. In nucleotides, the CDR3 is TGTGCCAGCAGCCCCATGACAGGACCCCTCCAGTACTTC. Amino acid sequence: CASSPMTGPLQYF.

This clonotype was observed a handful of times. The V call is TRBV30, the J call TRBJ2-1; D is undetermined. The V and J ends lost 3 bases and 4 bases respectively, with 10 bases between them. CDR1 is GTSNPN and CDR2 is SVGIG in the germline V gene (reference sequence). The CDR3 runs to 13 residues. The CDR3, as DNA: TGTGCCTGGAGCGTCTCCTTTTACAATGAGCAGTTCTTC. This codes for CAWSVSFYNEQFF.

On this clonotype: One end of the junction does not line up with germline, which may come from a read error. Written as DNA, the CDR3 is TGCAGTGCTTCCGGGACCATCACAGATCCGCAGTATTTT. Translating it yields CSASGTITDPQYF. This chain uses TRBV20-1 with TRBJ2-3; the D gene could be TRBD1 or TRBD2 (5 bases each). Germline CDR1 DFQATT, CDR2 SNEGSKA (reference sequence). The length of the CDR3 is 13 residues.

Many counts were recorded for this clonotype. The chain employs TRBV6-6 and TRBJ1-6; D is possibly TRBD1 (6 bases). The V gene's germline CDR1 is MNHNY and CDR2 SVGAGI (reference sequence). This CDR3 is built from 14 residues. The germline V and J ends were trimmed by 11 bases and 5 bases, with 16 bases remaining between them. This CDR3 reads CAPREGGDNSPLHF. The CDR3 bases are TGTGCCCCCCGAGAGGGGGGAGATAATTCACCCCTCCACTTT.

Concerning this clonotype: The junction differs from germline at one of its ends, possibly a read error. V usage is TRBV28 and J usage is TRBJ2-1; D call uncertain. Germline V gives CDR1 MDHEN, CDR2 SYDVKM. This CDR3 is built from 13 residues. CDR3 protein: CASSFGSLNGQFF. In DNA form, the CDR3 reads TGTGCCAGCAGTTTCGGCTCATTGAATGGGCAGTTCTTC. Filled out from reference TRBV28 and TRBJ2-1, the complete variable domain reads DVKVTQSSRYLVKRTGEKVFLECVQDMDHENMFWYRQDPGLGLRLIYFSYDVKMKEKGDIPEGYSVSREKKERFSLILESASTNQTSMYLCASSFGSLNGQFFGPGTRLTVL.